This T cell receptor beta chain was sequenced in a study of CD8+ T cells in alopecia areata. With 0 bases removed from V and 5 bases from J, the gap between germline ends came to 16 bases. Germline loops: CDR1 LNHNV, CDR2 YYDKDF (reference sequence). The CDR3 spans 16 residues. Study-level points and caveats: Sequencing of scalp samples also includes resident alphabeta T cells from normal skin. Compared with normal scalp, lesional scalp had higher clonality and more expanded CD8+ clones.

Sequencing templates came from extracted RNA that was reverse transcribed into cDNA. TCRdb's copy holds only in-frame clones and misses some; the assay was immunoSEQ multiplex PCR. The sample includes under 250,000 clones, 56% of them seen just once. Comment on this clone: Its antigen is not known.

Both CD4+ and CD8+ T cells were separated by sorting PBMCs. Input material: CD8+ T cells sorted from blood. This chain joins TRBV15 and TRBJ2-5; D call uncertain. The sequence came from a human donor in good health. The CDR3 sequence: CATSRDRRPPEETQYF. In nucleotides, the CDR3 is TGTGCCACCAGCAGAGATAGGAGACCGCCCGAGGAGACCCAGTACTTC.